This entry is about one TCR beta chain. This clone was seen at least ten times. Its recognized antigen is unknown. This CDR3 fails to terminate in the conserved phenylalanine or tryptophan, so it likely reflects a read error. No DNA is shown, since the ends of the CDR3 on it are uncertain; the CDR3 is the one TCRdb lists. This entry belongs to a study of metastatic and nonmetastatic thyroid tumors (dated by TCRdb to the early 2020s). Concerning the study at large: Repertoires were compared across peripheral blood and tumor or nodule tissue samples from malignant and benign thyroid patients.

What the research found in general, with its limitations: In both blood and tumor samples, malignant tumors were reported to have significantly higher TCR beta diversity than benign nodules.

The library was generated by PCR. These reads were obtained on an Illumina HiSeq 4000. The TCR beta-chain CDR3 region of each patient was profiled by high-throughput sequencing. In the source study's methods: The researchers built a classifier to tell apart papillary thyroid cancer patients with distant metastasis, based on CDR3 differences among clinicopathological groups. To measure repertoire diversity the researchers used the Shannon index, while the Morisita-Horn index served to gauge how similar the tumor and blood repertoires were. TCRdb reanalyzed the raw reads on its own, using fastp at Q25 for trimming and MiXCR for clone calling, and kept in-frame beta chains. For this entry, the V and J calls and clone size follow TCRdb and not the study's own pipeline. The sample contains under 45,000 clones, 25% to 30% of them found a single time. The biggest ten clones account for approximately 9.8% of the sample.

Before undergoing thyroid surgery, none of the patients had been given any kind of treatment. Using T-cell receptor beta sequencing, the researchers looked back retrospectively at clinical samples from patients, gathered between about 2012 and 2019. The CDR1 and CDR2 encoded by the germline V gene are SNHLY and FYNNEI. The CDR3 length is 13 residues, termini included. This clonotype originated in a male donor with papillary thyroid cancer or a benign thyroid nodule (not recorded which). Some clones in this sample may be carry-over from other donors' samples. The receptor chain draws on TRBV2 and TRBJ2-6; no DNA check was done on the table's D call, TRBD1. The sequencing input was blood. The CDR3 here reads CASSGRPGTGGLS.